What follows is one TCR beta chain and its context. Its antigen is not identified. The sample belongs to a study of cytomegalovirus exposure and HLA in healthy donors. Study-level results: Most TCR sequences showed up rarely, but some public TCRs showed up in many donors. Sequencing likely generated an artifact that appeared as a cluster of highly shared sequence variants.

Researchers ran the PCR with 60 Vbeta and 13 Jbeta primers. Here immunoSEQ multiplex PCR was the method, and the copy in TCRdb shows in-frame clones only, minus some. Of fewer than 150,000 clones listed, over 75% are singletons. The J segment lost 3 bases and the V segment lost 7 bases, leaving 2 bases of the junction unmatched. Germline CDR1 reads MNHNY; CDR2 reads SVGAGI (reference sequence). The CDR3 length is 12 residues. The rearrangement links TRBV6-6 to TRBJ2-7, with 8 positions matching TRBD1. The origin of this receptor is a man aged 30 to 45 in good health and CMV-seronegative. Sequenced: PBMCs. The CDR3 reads CASKGQVYEQYF. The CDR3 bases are TGTGCCAGCAAGGGACAGGTCTACGAGCAGTACTTC.